These 13 T cell receptor beta chains share one sample of origin, sequenced in a study of PD-L1 blockade in urothelial cancer. Time point defined: pretreatment peripheral blood. The protocol was immunoSEQ multiplex PCR, while the TCRdb copy is restricted to in-frame clones and leaves out a portion. The data show around 60,000 clones, 81% seen once. The material was PBMCs, obtained around atezolizumab (anti-PD-L1) treatment. Receptor source: a man aged 65 to 79 with urothelial cancer.

This chain uses TRBV5-1 with TRBJ2-1; 7 bases match TRBD1. Germline CDR1 and CDR2: SGHRS and YFSETQ. This CDR3 region has 16 residues. Germline trimming cut 4 bases from V and 4 bases from J; bases unmatched to any gene: 11. The CDR3 protein is CASSLRQGSAYNEQFF. The DNA of the CDR3 is TGCGCCAGCAGCCTCAGACAGGGTAGTGCATACAATGAGCAGTTCTTC.

The sample holds a few counts of this clone. The J gene is TRBJ2-3, the V gene TRBV29-1; D remains ambiguous. The germline CDR1 and CDR2 sequences are SQVTM and ANQGSEA. Trimming took off 0 bases at V and 2 bases at J, with 6 bases between the two ends. The CDR3 consists of 13 residues. DNA for the CDR3: TGCAGCGTTGAAGACACAGACACAGATACGCAGTATTTT. This encodes CSVEDTDTDTQYF.

The V gene is TRBV19, the J gene TRBJ2-2; 15 nucleotides align to TRBD2. Germline V lookup: CDR1 LNHDA, CDR2 SQIVND (reference sequence). CDR3 length: 19 amino acids. V trimming: 4 bases; J trimming: 3 bases; junction bases outside the gene matches: 9. The CDR3 DNA reads TGTGCCAGTAGTACCCCGGGACTAGCGGGAGGAGATTACACCGGGGAGCTGTTTTTT. Encoded protein: CASSTPGLAGGDYTGELFF.

The rearrangement uses TRBV29-1 and TRBJ2-1; D possibly corresponds to TRBD2 (5 bases). V was trimmed by 3 bases and J by 4 bases, leaving 10 bases between them. This CDR3 spans 13 amino acids. Germline-derived CDR1 and CDR2 are SQVTM and ANQGSEA. The CDR3: CSVEVLGYNEQFF. For the CDR3, the DNA is TGCAGCGTTGAGGTACTAGGGTACAATGAGCAGTTCTTC.

The chain is built from TRBV7-9 and TRBJ2-7; 10 bases align to TRBD2. Germline V gene lookup returns CDR1 SEHNR and CDR2 FQNEAQ (reference sequence). CDR3 length: 17 residues. V shed 1 base and J 3 bases; nucleotides not matched to a gene: 9. Written as DNA, the CDR3 is TGTGCCAGCAGCTTAGGTTCCGGCGCTAGCGGGAGCTACGAGCAGTACTTC. Translated: CASSLGSGASGSYEQYF. The whole variable domain, remainder taken from reference TRBV7-9 and TRBJ2-7, is DTGVSQNPRHKITKRGQNVTFRCDPISEHNRLYWYRQTLGQGPEFLTYFQNEAQLEKSRLLSDRFSAERPKGSFSTLEIQRTEQGDSAMYLCASSLGSGASGSYEQYFGPGTRLTVT.

This chain connects TRBV6-1 to TRBJ2-5, with TRBD1 matching over 9 bases. V lost 1 base and J lost 5; bases outside the gene matches: 5. Germline V gives CDR1 MNHNS, CDR2 SASEGT. CDR3 length equals 15 residues. The CDR3 is CASSEGQGVAETQYF. CDR3 DNA sequence: TGTGCCAGCAGTGAAGGACAGGGGGTGGCGGAGACCCAGTACTTC.

The CDR3 spells CASSPRLAGYNEQFF. The CDR3 nucleotides read TGTGCCAGCAGCCCCAGACTAGCGGGCTACAATGAGCAGTTCTTC. The chain uses TRBV7-2 and TRBJ2-1; TRBD2 matches at 10 bases. Germline loops: CDR1 SGHTA, CDR2 FQGNSA. CDR3 length equals 15 residues. The V and J ends lost 5 bases and 3 bases, in that order; junction bases with no gene match: 4.

A word on this clone: Germline is not matched at one junction end, which may reflect a read error. This sequence joins TRBV7-7 and TRBJ2-1; TRBD2 is a possible D gene (6 bases). CDR3 length: 14 residues. Germline CDR1 reads SSHAT; CDR2 reads FNYEAQ (reference sequence). CDR3 sequence reads: CASSFSPSGYEQFF. The CDR3 region has the DNA TGTGCTAGCAGCTTTTCTCCGAGCGGGTATGAGCAGTTCTTC.

The chain is built from TRBV2 and TRBJ1-5; D gene unclear. The CDR3 consists of 13 residues. V lost 3 bases to trimming and J lost 2 bases, with 5 bases between them. The germline gives CDR1 SNHLY, CDR2 FYNNEI. The CDR3 coding sequence is TGTGCCAGCAGTGACCAGGGCAATCAGCCCCAGCATTTT. Its protein is CASSDQGNQPQHF.

The rearrangement uses TRBV6-1 and TRBJ2-5; tentatively, D is TRBD1 (6 bases). V was clipped by 3 bases and J by 2 bases, with 16 bases between them. This CDR3 comprises 16 residues. CDR1 MNHNS and CDR2 SASEGT come from the germline V gene. This CDR3 reads CASSDPHQGSQETQYF. The CDR3 DNA reads TGTGCCAGCAGTGACCCCCACCAGGGGTCGCAAGAGACCCAGTACTTC.

There are many counts of this clone. This chain connects TRBV5-1 to TRBJ1-3; D not resolved. Per the germline V gene, CDR1 is SGHRS and CDR2 is YFSETQ. The CDR3 is 16 amino acids. Trimming removed 1 base from V and 0 bases from J, with 11 bases in between. The DNA for the CDR3 is TGCGCCAGCAGCTTGTTTCCGTCCGGCTCTGGAAACACCATATATTTT. As protein: CASSLFPSGSGNTIYF. The full variable domain, in which reference TRBV5-1 and TRBJ1-3 provide the parts outside the CDR3, is KAGVTQTPRYLIKTRGQQVTLSCSPISGHRSVSWYQQTPGQGLQFLFEYFSETQRNKGNFPGRFSGRQFSNSRSEMNVSTLELGDSALYLCASSLFPSGSGNTIYFGEGSWLTVV.

V and J are TRBV7-9 and TRBJ1-5; D is perhaps TRBD1 (6 bases). V was cut by 2 bases and J by 7 bases, with 9 bases left in between. This CDR3 has 13 residues. Germline V lookup: CDR1 SEHNR, CDR2 FQNEAQ (reference sequence). The CDR3 is CASSLNREQPQHF. Here the CDR3 DNA reads TGTGCCAGCAGCTTAAACAGGGAGCAGCCCCAGCATTTT.

J is TRBJ1-2 and V is TRBV14; TRBD1 matches 10 bases. Germline loops: CDR1 SGHDN, CDR2 FVKESK. The CDR3 has 15 residues. With V trimmed by 2 bases and J by 6 bases, 6 bases remained unmatched. CDR3 nucleotide sequence: TGTGCCAGCAGCCAAAGGGACAGGGGACCCCATGGCTACACCTTC. It translates to CASSQRDRGPHGYTF.